Described below is a single TCR beta chain sequence and its context. This clone was seen many times. Its specific antigen is unknown. No per-base quality is available; no much larger clone lies one base away. The data derive from a study of metastatic and nonmetastatic thyroid tumors (dated by TCRdb to 2018 to 2021). In the study overall: For patients with malignant and with benign thyroid disease, the researchers compared repertoires between peripheral blood samples and tumor or nodule tissue samples. The paper as a whole reports these results and caveats: TCR beta diversity was reported as significantly higher in malignant tumors than in benign nodules, in both blood and tumor samples.

The library came from PCR. The sequencer was an Illumina HiSeq 4000. The TCR beta-chain CDR3 region of each patient was profiled by high-throughput sequencing. The study's processing was this. CDR3 differences across clinicopathological groups were used to build a classifier for discriminating distant-metastatic papillary thyroid cancer patients. Repertoire diversity was assessed with the Shannon index, and tumor-blood repertoire similarity with the Morisita-Horn index. TCRdb's own reprocessing of the public reads used fastp at Q25 and MiXCR and kept productive beta chains. V and J calls and clone size were set by TCRdb, not the authors. In all, the sample holds about 21,000 clones, and 30% to 35% of those were seen once. The ten largest make up 20% to 25% of the sample. Before undergoing thyroid surgery, none of the patients had been given any kind of treatment. Using T-cell receptor beta sequencing, the researchers looked back retrospectively at clinical samples from patients, gathered between about 2012 and 2018.

Reading from cysteine to phenylalanine, the CDR3 counts 13 amino acids. Only the CDR3 portion is preserved as DNA: 39 bases, with reading frame beginning at the first base. Reading the germline V gene (reference sequence) gives CDR1 SSHAT and CDR2 FNYEAQ. The junction carries 8 bases between V and J, which are trimmed by 6 bases and 2 bases respectively. The receptor comes from a female donor with papillary thyroid cancer or a benign thyroid nodule (not recorded which). Some clones in this sample may be carry-over from other donors' samples. The rearranged chain carries TRBV7-7 and TRBJ1-3; there is no confident call for the D gene. Sequencing was performed on adjacent normal tissue. The DNA sequence follows: TGTGCCAGCAGTACCACCCCTGGAAACACCATATATTTT. It codes for CASSTTPGNTIYF.